The clone carrying this T cell receptor beta chain was found a few times. This sample was included in a study of response to subunit inactivated influenza vaccine. The CDR3 contains 14 residues. Germline V gene sequence: CDR1 SQVTM, CDR2 ANQGSEA. After removal of 6 bases from V and 0 bases from J, the junction contained 2 bases not matched to a gene. TCRdb called the RT-PCR reads again in MiXCR, with one record for every CDR3 protein. The data contain just under 550,000 distinct CDR3 sequences, under 25% of them singletons. This sample was also put to use in a study of T cells expressing NK-cell markers. Per that paper: UMI-tagged 5'RACE template switching yielded the TCR beta cDNA. It was from sorted CD3+CD56+NKG2C+, CD3+CD56+NKG2C- and CD3+CD56-NKG2C+ T cells that TCR beta repertoires came.

The rearrangement uses TRBV29-1 and TRBJ2-1, with 10 bases matching TRBD1. The sequencing here drew on CD4+ T cells sorted from PBMCs, taken 12 days after vaccination. This TCR was recovered from a man aged 45-65 years who received an inactivated influenza vaccine. CDR3 amino acids: CSVDRGGSYNEQFF. CDR3 in DNA: TGCAGCGTGGACAGGGGGGGCTCCTACAATGAGCAGTTCTTC.